The 23 T cell receptor beta chains reported below all come from one sample, sequenced in a study of T-cell memory formation after mild COVID-19. TCRdb passed the 5' RACE reads through MiXCR, listing each CDR3 protein once. The data show roughly 100,000 distinct CDR3 sequences, around 16% seen once. The material sequenced was PBMCs or a T cell subset sorted from them (not recorded which). Receptor source: a man between 18 and 29 years old who had mild COVID-19 (a few samples of this study predate the infection). Cell type and time point are not known.

The V gene is TRBV6-5, the J gene TRBJ2-3; 9 bases match TRBD2. The junction had 10 bases not matched to a gene; V was cut back by 7 bases and J by 2 bases. The germline CDR1 and CDR2 sequences are MNHEY and SVGAGI. The CDR3 is 16 amino acids. The CDR3 DNA reads TGTGCCAGCACCCCATGGGCGGGGGGGCCCACAGATACGCAGTATTTT. Translation: CASTPWAGGPTDTQYF.

This chain uses TRBV15 with TRBJ1-1; the match to TRBD1 covers 7 bases. V trimming: 3 bases; J trimming: 3 bases; junction bases outside the gene matches: 10. The V gene's germline CDR1 is LNHNV and CDR2 YYDKDF (reference sequence). The CDR3 totals 16 residues. The CDR3 protein is CATSREQGSLYTEAFF. The CDR3 nucleotides are TGTGCCACCAGCAGGGAACAGGGGAGCCTGTACACTGAAGCTTTCTTT.

This sequence joins TRBV7-9 and TRBJ2-1; 11 nucleotides match TRBD2. The CDR3 has 15 amino acids. The germline CDR1 and CDR2 sequences are SEHNR and FQNEAQ (reference sequence). Trimming took 3 bases from V and 6 from J; bases not matched to a gene: 4. The CDR3 DNA reads TGTGCCAGCAGCTTTAGCGGGGGGGCCGTCAATGAGCAGTTCTTC. Its translation is CASSFSGGAVNEQFF.

This clonotype was detected ten times or more. This chain links TRBV5-1 with TRBJ2-3; D is ambiguous. The germline gives CDR1 SGHRS, CDR2 YFSETQ. The V gene lost 0 bases and the J gene lost 12 bases, with 29 bases spanning the gap. This CDR3 spans 18 amino acids. CDR3 protein: CASSLGPLDGALIGPQYF. In DNA form, the CDR3 reads TGCGCCAGCAGCTTGGGCCCCCTCGACGGTGCTCTAATCGGGCCCCAGTATTTT.

The chain combines TRBV9 with TRBJ2-5; perhaps TRBD1 as D (5 bases). The CDR3 runs to 13 residues. Germline CDR1 and CDR2: SGDLS and YYNGEE. V was cut by 3 bases and J by 5 bases, with 11 bases left in between. Written as DNA, the CDR3 is TGTGCCAGCAGCGCCCAGGGATGGGAGACCCAGTACTTC. It encodes CASSAQGWETQYF. Looking up the rest from reference TRBV9 and TRBJ2-5 gives the full variable domain: DSGVTQTPKHLITATGQRVTLRCSPRSGDLSVYWYQQSLDQGLQFLIQYYNGEERAKGNILERFSAQQFPDLHSELNLSSLELGDSALYFCASSAQGWETQYFGPGTRLLVL.

J is TRBJ2-1 and V is TRBV15, with 10 bases identical to TRBD1. This CDR3 is 17 amino acids long. CDR1 LNHNV and CDR2 YYDKDF come from the germline V gene (reference sequence). Unmatched junction bases numbered 12, after V lost 0 bases and J lost 10 bases. The CDR3 is CATSRDRQDRGTREQFF. For the CDR3, the DNA is TGTGCCACCAGCAGAGATCGTCAGGACAGGGGGACGAGGGAGCAGTTCTTC.

This clonotype was counted many times. J is TRBJ1-1 and V is TRBV7-2, with a tentative D call TRBD1 (6 bases). The CDR3 has 16 amino acids. Germline V CDR1 and CDR2: SGHTA, FQGNSA. The V and J ends lost 5 bases and 0 bases respectively, with 16 bases between them. The CDR3 DNA reads TGTGCCAGCAGCGAAGAACAGGGCCCGTTGAACACTGAAGCTTTCTTT. It translates to CASSEEQGPLNTEAFF.

The gene calls are TRBV20-1 and TRBJ2-5; 8 bases fit TRBD2. The V gene end was trimmed by 4 bases and the J gene end by 2 bases; junction bases not matched to a gene: 6. Germline loops: CDR1 DFQATT, CDR2 SNEGSKA (reference sequence). This CDR3 spans 14 amino acids. CDR3 in amino acids: CSATSGGFQETQYF. The CDR3 DNA reads as TGCAGTGCTACGTCGGGGGGGTTTCAAGAGACCCAGTACTTC.

Many counts were recorded for this clonotype. J is TRBJ2-1 and V is TRBV9, with 7 bases identical to TRBD1. V lost 4 bases and J lost 3; bases outside the gene matches: 7. Germline CDR1 reads SGDLS; CDR2 reads YYNGEE. CDR3 size: 15 residues. CDR3 nucleotide sequence: TGTGCCAGCAGCCAGGGGGAACGGCTCTACAATGAGCAGTTCTTC. Translating it yields CASSQGERLYNEQFF.

The chain is built from TRBV4-1 and TRBJ2-7; 8 bases agree with TRBD1. The CDR3 spans 14 residues. Germline assignment: CDR1 MGHRA and CDR2 YSYEKL. The J segment lost 3 bases and the V segment lost 0 bases, leaving 1 base of the junction unmatched. CDR3 in amino acids: CASSQEQGVYEQYV. CDR3 in DNA: TGCGCCAGCAGCCAAGAACAGGGGGTCTACGAGCAGTACGTC.

DNA of the CDR3: TGTGCCAGCAGTTACTCGACGGGCCCCCAGCATTTT. This gives the protein CASSYSTGPQHF. This chain links TRBV6-2 or TRBV6-3 with TRBJ1-5, with D hard to call. This CDR3 has 12 residues. V was trimmed by 0 bases and J by 10 bases, leaving 7 bases between them. CDR1 is MNHEY, CDR2 SVGEGT, per germline.

Only a few counts were recorded for this clonotype. The CDR3 DNA reads as TGCAGCGTAGTCAGGGGCCTAGGGGAGCAGTTCTTC. Its translation: CSVVRGLGEQFF. V and J are TRBV29-1 and TRBJ2-1; possible D gene TRBD1, 6 bases. Germline V lookup: CDR1 SQVTM, CDR2 ANQGSEA. The V end was cut by 6 bases, the J end by 10 bases, with 16 bases between. The CDR3 has 12 amino acids.

This clonotype turned up a few times. This chain links TRBV15 with TRBJ2-7, with D possibly matching TRBD2 (7 bases). There are 16 residues in the CDR3. V gave up 3 bases and J gave up 4 bases, with 19 bases separating them. Germline assignment: CDR1 LNHNV and CDR2 YYDKDF (reference sequence). CDR3 bases: TGTGCCACCAGCAGGGATGGCGGGGGCCTGGAATACGAGCAGTACTTC. This translates into CATSRDGGGLEYEQYF.

The CDR3 nucleotides are TGTGCTAGTGGTCCCGCCTGGTTGAACACTGAAGCTTTCTTT. Translation: CASGPAWLNTEAFF. The chain carries TRBV12-5 and TRBJ1-1; D gene uncertain. The CDR3 extends over 14 amino acids. In germline, CDR1 is LGHNT, CDR2 FRNRAP. Between the trimmed V and J ends, which lost 5 bases and 0 bases, there was a span of 10 bases.

The V and J genes are TRBV2 and TRBJ2-7, with 9 bases aligning to TRBD1. CDR3 length: 14 amino acids. V gave up 1 base and J gave up 2 bases; unmatched junction bases: 0. CDR1 is SNHLY and CDR2 is FYNNEI in the germline V gene. The CDR3 DNA reads TGTGCCAGCAGTGAAGGGACAGGGGCCTACGAGCAGTACGTC. The encoded protein is CASSEGTGAYEQYV.

This clonotype occurred a few times. The chain uses TRBV11-2 and TRBJ2-5, with a tentative D call TRBD2 (6 bases). Germline V CDR1 and CDR2: SGHAT, FQNNGV. V lost 5 bases and J lost 5, with 21 bases in between. CDR3 length equals 16 residues. The CDR3 loop reads CASSPGTDSGGETQYF. Here the CDR3 DNA reads TGTGCCAGCAGCCCGGGGACGGACTCAGGAGGGGAGACCCAGTACTTC.

The CDR3 sequence is CASTMTGGETQYF. The CDR3 bases are TGTGCCAGCACGATGACGGGCGGAGAGACCCAGTACTTC. The rearrangement uses TRBV13 and TRBJ2-5; D gene uncertain. This CDR3 is 13 amino acids long. CDR1 and CDR2 (germline): PRHDT, FYEKMQ (reference sequence). V was shortened by 7 bases and J by 4 bases, with 13 bases between the two germline ends.

The sample holds a few counts of this clonotype. The chain recombines TRBV7-8 with TRBJ2-4; 12 bases map to TRBD2. Germline CDR1 SGHVS, CDR2 FQNEAQ. This CDR3 contains 19 residues. With 1 base clipped from V and 0 bases from J, the junction kept 7 bases outside the gene matches. In DNA form, the CDR3 reads TGTGCCAGCAGCTTAGTACTAGCGGGGGGCCTCGGAGCCAAAAACATTCAGTACTTC. Translating gives CASSLVLAGGLGAKNIQYF.

The chain combines TRBV6-2 or TRBV6-3 with TRBJ2-3, with D unclear. Deletions cut 2 bases from V and 7 bases from J, with 7 bases between. Germline V CDR1 and CDR2: MNHEY, SVGEGT. CDR3 length: 12 residues. CDR3 DNA sequence: TGTGCCAGCAGTTACCTGACAAATACGCAGTATTTT. Its protein product is CASSYLTNTQYF.

The J gene is TRBJ1-1, the V gene TRBV4-1; D ambiguous. Deletions cut 2 bases from V and 4 bases from J, with 8 bases between. The CDR3 extends over 13 amino acids. Per the germline V gene, CDR1 is MGHRA and CDR2 is YSYEKL. CDR3 sequence (DNA): TGCGCCAGCAGCCAATACGGGGTCACTGAAGCTTTCTTT. This encodes CASSQYGVTEAFF.

The chain combines TRBV6-5 with TRBJ2-2; D is undetermined. The CDR3 has 12 amino acids. The germline V gene encodes CDR1 MNHEY and CDR2 SVGAGI. V was cut by 0 bases and J by 5 bases, with 1 base left in between. In nucleotides, the CDR3 is TGTGCCAGCAGTTACTCAACCGGGGAGCTGTTTTTT. Residues: CASSYSTGELFF.

The chain carries TRBV15 and TRBJ2-7, with 12 nucleotides matching TRBD1. Germline values: CDR1 LNHNV, CDR2 YYDKDF (reference sequence). The CDR3 length is 16 residues. V lost 0 bases to trimming and J lost 7 bases; unmatched junction nucleotides: 7. The CDR3 nucleotides read TGTGCCACCAGCAGAGATCGGGACAGGGGGCTTCAGGAGCAGTACGTC. It specifies CATSRDRDRGLQEQYV.

This clonotype was found a few times. V and J are TRBV10-3 and TRBJ2-1; 10 nucleotides match TRBD2. The CDR3 runs to 15 residues. J lost 4 bases, V lost 1 base, and 1 base had no gene match. Germline values: CDR1 ENHRY, CDR2 SYGVKD. The CDR3 coding sequence is TGTGCCATCAGTGAGTGGACTAGCGGATACAATGAGCAGTTCTTC. This gives the protein CAISEWTSGYNEQFF.